The 6 T cell receptor beta chains presented below share a single source sample, sequenced in a study of blood T cell repertoires in COVID-19. Produced via immunoSEQ multiplex PCR; TCRdb's table is partial and in-frame only. The table includes around 43,000 clones, around 90% detected once. Sequenced sample: peripheral blood. All receptors come from a woman aged 65 to 85 with acute or convalescent COVID-19.

The V gene is TRBV6-2 or TRBV6-3, the J gene TRBJ2-1; 9 bases are a match to TRBD1. CDR3 length: 20 amino acids. Trimming removed 3 bases from V and 1 base from J; junction bases left unmatched: 16. Germline V gives CDR1 MNHEY, CDR2 SVGEGT. CDR3 bases: TGTGCCAGCAGTTATATAGCCGGGACAGGGTTGATGTTGTCCTACAATGAGCAGTTCTTC. It translates to CASSYIAGTGLMLSYNEQFF.

This clone was recorded once. This chain connects TRBV5-6 to TRBJ1-2; D call uncertain. The CDR3 loop spans 14 amino acids. CDR1 SGHDT and CDR2 YYEEEE come from the germline V gene. Between the trimmed V and J ends, which lost 4 bases and 4 bases, there was a span of 14 bases. CDR3 DNA: TGTGCCAGCAGCCCCCAGCGTATCATCTATGGCTACACCTTC. Translating gives CASSPQRIIYGYTF. Based on the CDR3 plus reference TRBV5-6 and TRBJ1-2, the full variable domain is DAGVTQSPTHLIKTRGQQVTLRCSPKSGHDTVSWYQQALGQGPQFIFQYYEEEERQRGNFPDRFSGHQFPNYSSELNVNALLLGDSALYLCASSPQRIIYGYTFGSGTRLTVV.

The chain is built from TRBV7-2 and TRBJ1-3; D is uncertain. The CDR3 is made up of 15 amino acids. Trimming cost V 0 bases and J 4 bases, with 10 bases left between them. Germline V gene lookup returns CDR1 SGHTA and CDR2 FQGNSA. CDR3 sequence (DNA): TGTGCCAGCAGCTTAGCCCCGAGAGAAGGAAACACCATATATTTT. Its translation: CASSLAPREGNTIYF.

J is TRBJ2-1 and V is TRBV27; 8 nucleotides agree with TRBD2. The trim removed 6 bases at V and 5 bases at J, leaving 6 bases unmatched. There are 14 residues in the CDR3. The germline V gene has CDR1 MNHEY and CDR2 SMNVEV (reference sequence). The CDR3, as DNA: TGTGCCAGCAGCCCGGGGGGGCCTCACAATGAGCAGTTCTTC. Translation gives CASSPGGPHNEQFF.

This clone appeared a single time. The gene calls are TRBV6-1 and TRBJ1-1; 7 bases map to TRBD1. Per germline, CDR1 MNHNS and CDR2 SASEGT. V lost 2 bases and J lost 7; bases outside the gene matches: 10. CDR3 length: 15 amino acids. CDR3 DNA sequence: TGTGCCAGCAGTGAATCGGGAGAGGGGGCCATTGAAGCTTTCTTT. It specifies CASSESGEGAIEAFF.

The rearrangement uses TRBV12-3 or TRBV12-4 and TRBJ2-5; D is undetermined. The CDR3 loop spans 12 amino acids. V was clipped by 4 bases and J by 5 bases, with 8 bases between them. CDR3 sequence reads: CASSSGVETQYF. For the CDR3, the DNA is TGTGCCAGCAGTTCAGGTGTCGAGACCCAGTACTTC.